These 14 T cell receptor beta chains were all obtained from the same sample, sequenced in a study of blood T cell repertoires in COVID-19. Clones were read by immunoSEQ multiplex PCR, and TCRdb kept only the in-frame ones, dropping some. The sample records 150,000 or so clones, approximately 86% being singletons. Sequenced material: peripheral blood. The source of these receptors is a woman in her 50s with acute or convalescent COVID-19.

The rearrangement links TRBV2 to TRBJ1-4; D possibly corresponds to TRBD1 (5 bases). CDR3 length: 14 residues. Germline V gene lookup returns CDR1 SNHLY and CDR2 FYNNEI. The germline V and J ends were trimmed by 6 bases and 7 bases, with 15 bases remaining between them. CDR3 nucleotides: TGTGCCAGCAGAGCCGGGGGGGGGATTGAAAAACTGTTTTTT. The encoded protein is CASRAGGGIEKLFF.

This chain joins TRBV6-5 and TRBJ1-5; 10 bases line up with TRBD1. V shed 6 bases, J shed 6 bases, and the junction held 8 bases outside the gene matches. The CDR3 runs to 15 residues. Germline CDR1 and CDR2: MNHEY and SVGAGI. In DNA form, the CDR3 reads TGTGCCAGCAGCCAGACAGGGGGCGCTTTTCAGCCCCAGCATTTT. Protein: CASSQTGGAFQPQHF.

The chain links TRBV6-2 or TRBV6-3 to TRBJ2-3, with D perhaps TRBD2 (7 bases). CDR1 MNHEY and CDR2 SVGEGT come from the germline V gene. The CDR3 contains 17 residues. With 0 bases removed from V and 0 bases from J, the gap between germline ends came to 13 bases. CDR3 region: CASSYSRGGSSTDTQYF. In DNA, the CDR3 is TGTGCCAGCAGTTACTCGAGGGGGGGCTCTAGCACAGATACGCAGTATTTT.

This chain links TRBV10-3 with TRBJ2-6; 7 bases are shared with TRBD1. This CDR3 region has 14 residues. Germline-derived CDR1 and CDR2 are ENHRY and SYGVKD. V trimming: 10 bases; J trimming: 4 bases; junction bases outside the gene matches: 7. The CDR3 is CATNRGSGANVLTF. In nucleotides, the CDR3 is TGTGCCACAAACAGGGGATCAGGGGCCAACGTCCTGACTTTC.

The chain is built from TRBV30 and TRBJ1-2, with 7 bases aligning to TRBD1. The junction had 6 bases not matched to a gene; V was cut back by 2 bases and J by 6 bases. This CDR3 has 13 residues. CDR1 is GTSNPN, CDR2 SVGIG, per germline (reference sequence). Here the CDR3 DNA reads TGTGCCTGGAGTCGAAAACAGGGGAATGGCTACACCTTC. Its translation is CAWSRKQGNGYTF.

The V and J genes are TRBV9 and TRBJ2-3, with 7 bases aligning to TRBD2. CDR3 length: 16 residues. Germline loops: CDR1 SGDLS, CDR2 YYNGEE. Unmatched junction bases numbered 4, after V lost 0 bases and J lost 0 bases. CDR3 bases: TGTGCCAGCAGCGTAGTCGGCGGGGGAAGCACAGATACGCAGTATTTT. Amino acids: CASSVVGGGSTDTQYF. The full variable domain, its missing parts supplied by reference TRBV9 and TRBJ2-3, is DSGVTQTPKHLITATGQRVTLRCSPRSGDLSVYWYQQSLDQGLQFLIQYYNGEERAKGNILERFSAQQFPDLHSELNLSSLELGDSALYFCASSVVGGGSTDTQYFGPGTRLTVL.

The rearrangement links TRBV18 to TRBJ1-2, with 7 bases matching TRBD1. Germline values: CDR1 KGHSH, CDR2 LQKENI. Germline trimming cut 4 bases from V and 4 bases from J; bases unmatched to any gene: 6. The CDR3 spans 14 residues. The CDR3 DNA is TGTGCCAGCTCACAGACAGGGATGATCTATGGCTACACCTTC. This translates into CASSQTGMIYGYTF.

This rearrangement joins TRBV2 to TRBJ2-7; D is unresolved. With 0 bases removed from V and 5 bases from J, the gap between germline ends came to 5 bases. CDR1 is SNHLY and CDR2 is FYNNEI in the germline V gene. This CDR3 region has 12 residues. The CDR3 loop reads CASSEAEDEQYF. The CDR3 nucleotides read TGTGCCAGCAGTGAAGCCGAGGACGAGCAGTACTTC.

The chain is built from TRBV18 and TRBJ2-5, with TRBD2 matching 7 bases. V dropped 8 bases and J dropped 2; count of bases not matched to a gene: 11. The germline V gene encodes CDR1 KGHSH and CDR2 LQKENI. This CDR3 comprises 15 residues. This CDR3 reads CASRNGGSGQETQYF. The CDR3 DNA reads TGTGCCAGCCGAAACGGGGGGTCTGGGCAAGAGACCCAGTACTTC. The full variable domain, rest sourced from reference TRBV18 and TRBJ2-5, is NAGVMQNPRHLVRRRGQEARLRCSPMKGHSHVYWYRQLPEEGLKFMVYLQKENIIDESGMPKERFSAEFPKEGPSILRIQQVVRGDSAAYFCASRNGGSGQETQYFGPGTRLLVL.

This clone was detected only once. J is TRBJ2-7 and V is TRBV27; D may be TRBD1 (5 bases). The germline CDR1 and CDR2 sequences are MNHEY and SMNVEV (reference sequence). V lost 3 bases and J lost 0, with 15 bases in between. This CDR3 region has 16 residues. CDR3 amino acids: CASSFRGQFSSYEQYF. CDR3 nucleotide sequence: TGTGCCAGCAGTTTTCGTGGACAATTCTCCTCCTACGAGCAGTACTTC.

The V and J genes are TRBV30 and TRBJ2-1; D might be TRBD2 (7 bases). Trimming took 2 bases from V and 1 from J, leaving 12 bases between them. CDR1 GTSNPN and CDR2 SVGIG come from the germline V gene (reference sequence). This CDR3 spans 15 amino acids. The chain's CDR3 is CAWSKGEGSYNEQFF. CDR3 DNA: TGTGCCTGGAGTAAGGGGGAGGGATCCTACAATGAGCAGTTCTTC.

This clone was picked up a small number of times. This chain joins TRBV19 and TRBJ1-6, with D maybe TRBD1 (5 bases). V dropped 7 bases and J dropped 3 bases, with 10 bases sitting between them. The V gene's germline CDR1 is LNHDA and CDR2 SQIVND (reference sequence). This CDR3 is built from 14 residues. The CDR3 DNA is TGTGCCAGTACGCGGGGGAACTATAATTCACCCCTCCACTTT. Protein sequence: CASTRGNYNSPLHF. The full variable domain, completed using reference TRBV19 and TRBJ1-6, is DGGITQSPKYLFRKEGQNVTLSCEQNLNHDAMYWYRQDPGQGLRLIYYSQIVNDFQKGDIAEGYSVSREKKESFPLTVTSAQKNPTAFYLCASTRGNYNSPLHFGNGTRLTVT.

The chain employs TRBV10-3 and TRBJ2-7; TRBD1 aligns across 10 bases. Germline lookup yields CDR1 ENHRY and CDR2 SYGVKD. The CDR3 covers 16 residues. Unmatched junction bases numbered 14, after V lost 11 bases and J lost 1 base. The CDR3 DNA reads as TGTGCCTTTTCAAAGGAGTGGGGACAGGGGTCCTACGAGCAGTACTTC. Translation: CAFSKEWGQGSYEQYF.

The J gene is TRBJ1-3, the V gene TRBV19; D not certain. V was shortened by 2 bases and J by 2 bases, with 13 bases between the two germline ends. Germline CDR1 is LNHDA and CDR2 is SQIVND (reference sequence). The CDR3 loop spans 16 amino acids. DNA for the CDR3: TGTGCCAGTAGTATAACGTGGGTAGAGGCTGGAAACACCATATATTTT. Translated: CASSITWVEAGNTIYF.